A selection of T cell receptor beta chains follows, all from one sample in a study of CD8 T cells in ankylosing spondylitis. TCRdb recomputed calls from the 5' RACE reads with MiXCR, one row per CDR3 protein. The sample contains 240,000 or so distinct CDR3 sequences, 8% to 9.5% of which appear only once. Sequenced sample: blood, either unsorted or a sorted T cell fraction (not recorded which). Receptors were obtained from a male donor with ankylosing spondylitis or in good health (not recorded which). Both conserved end residues are part of each CDR3. The D gene is left open where the match is weak. Size values are once, few and many counts, or a class for expanded clones, and some rows have none.

V: TRBV14
J: TRBJ2-7
D: -
size: many
CDR3: CASSQMDARSHEQYF
DNA: TGTGCCAGCAGCCAAATGGACGCCCGATCCCACGAGCAGTACTTC

V: TRBV5-6
J: TRBJ2-1
D: -
size: many
CDR3: CASSLFLMVYNEQFF
DNA: TGTGCCAGCAGCTTGTTTTTAATGGTCTACAATGAGCAGTTCTTC

V: TRBV5-1
J: TRBJ1-6
D: -
size: many
CDR3: CASSPGRQQAPLHF
DNA: TGCGCCAGCAGCCCGGGACGGCAACAAGCACCCCTCCACTTT

V: TRBV4-3
J: TRBJ2-1
D: -
size: many
CDR3: CASSHQTTGGGPYNEQFF
DNA: TGCGCCAGCAGCCATCAAACCACGGGCGGGGGCCCCTACAATGAGCAGTTCTTC

V: TRBV5-1
J: TRBJ2-7
D: -
size: many
CDR3: CASSPPRTDSYEQYF
DNA: TGCGCCAGCAGCCCGCCAAGGACAGACTCCTACGAGCAGTACTTC

V: TRBV11-2
J: TRBJ2-7
D: TRBD2
size: few
CDR3: CASSSSSGAHYEQYF
DNA: TGTGCCAGCAGCTCATCTAGCGGGGCCCACTACGAGCAGTACTTC

V: TRBV20-1
J: TRBJ2-1
D: TRBD2
size: -
CDR3: CSARGKRREGDEQFF
DNA: TGCAGTGCTAGGGGGAAGAGGAGGGAGGGCGATGAGCAGTTCTTC

V: TRBV12-3/TRBV12-4
J: TRBJ2-1
D: -
size: many
CDR3: CASSGTDGYNEQFF
DNA: TGTGCCAGCAGTGGGACGGACGGGTACAATGAGCAGTTCTTC

V: TRBV7-6
J: TRBJ2-3
D: -
size: many
CDR3: CASGPSSTDTQYF
DNA: TGTGCCAGTGGCCCATCTAGCACAGATACGCAGTATTTT

V: TRBV7-2
J: TRBJ2-3
D: TRBD2
size: -
CDR3: CASSLGLGGGNTQYF
DNA: TGTGCCAGCAGCTTGGGGCTCGGCGGGGGAAATACGCAGTATTTT

V: TRBV7-9
J: TRBJ2-1
D: TRBD1
size: many
CDR3: CASSFRTGGHHEQFF
DNA: TGTGCCAGCAGCTTTCGGACAGGGGGGCATCATGAGCAGTTCTTC

V: TRBV7-3
J: TRBJ2-1
D: -
size: many
CDR3: CASSLRVGRSSYNEQFF
DNA: TGTGCCAGCAGCTTAAGGGTTGGAAGGAGCTCCTACAATGAGCAGTTCTTC

V: TRBV4-2
J: TRBJ2-5
D: TRBD2
size: few
CDR3: CASSPLLAGGQETQYF
DNA: TGTGCCAGCAGCCCCCTGCTAGCGGGGGGACAAGAGACCCAGTACTTC

V: TRBV4-3
J: TRBJ2-1
D: TRBD2
size: many
CDR3: CASSQGLAVHEQFF
DNA: TGCGCCAGCAGCCAAGGGCTAGCGGTCCATGAGCAGTTCTTC

V: TRBV20-1
J: TRBJ2-7
D: TRBD2
size: many
CDR3: CSASDPGTSGPEQYF
DNA: TGCAGTGCTTCTGACCCCGGGACTAGCGGACCAGAGCAGTACTTC

V: TRBV20-1
J: TRBJ2-1
D: -
size: many
CDR3: CSAPPQLARNEQFF
DNA: TGCAGTGCTCCCCCGCAGCTGGCTAGGAATGAGCAGTTCTTC

V: TRBV11-1
J: TRBJ1-5
D: TRBD1
size: many
CDR3: CASSNTRGRGISNQPQHF
DNA: TGTGCCAGCAGCAACACCAGGGGGCGAGGGATTAGCAATCAGCCCCAGCATTTT

V: TRBV20-1
J: TRBJ2-3
D: -
size: many
CDR3: CSAGGQARTDTQYF
DNA: TGCAGTGCTGGGGGGCAGGCCCGCACAGATACGCAGTATTTT

V: TRBV5-6
J: TRBJ2-3
D: -
size: -
CDR3: CASSSMALPGERDTQYF
DNA: TGTGCCAGCAGCTCAATGGCCCTTCCTGGAGAGAGAGATACGCAGTATTTT

V: TRBV20-1
J: TRBJ2-7
D: -
size: -
CDR3: CSPRRRGTYEQYF
DNA: TGCAGTCCCCGTAGGAGGGGAACCTACGAGCAGTACTTC

V: TRBV12-3/TRBV12-4
J: TRBJ2-5
D: -
size: -
CDR3: CASSFSGGEQETQYF
DNA: TGTGCCAGCAGTTTCTCCGGAGGGGAGCAAGAGACCCAGTACTTC

V: TRBV27
J: TRBJ1-1
D: -
size: few
CDR3: CASIAGANTEAFF
DNA: TGTGCCAGCATTGCGGGAGCGAACACTGAAGCTTTCTTT

V: TRBV20-1
J: TRBJ2-6
D: -
size: many
CDR3: CSALGGFSGANVLTF
DNA: TGCAGTGCCCTCGGGGGATTCTCTGGGGCCAACGTCCTGACTTTC

V: TRBV7-2
J: TRBJ2-7
D: TRBD1
size: few
CDR3: CASSLLDRASPFYEQYF
DNA: TGTGCCAGCAGCTTATTAGACAGGGCAAGTCCTTTCTACGAGCAGTACTTC

V: TRBV7-6
J: TRBJ2-3
D: -
size: -
CDR3: CASSSNGGTATQYF
DNA: TGTGCCAGCAGCTCAAATGGAGGGACAGCTACGCAGTATTTT

V: TRBV12-3/TRBV12-4
J: TRBJ2-7
D: -
size: -
CDR3: CASSFGLPGEQYF
DNA: TGTGCCAGCAGTTTCGGCCTTCCCGGGGAGCAGTACTTC

V: TRBV4-1
J: TRBJ2-7
D: -
size: many
CDR3: CASSQYYPGYEQYF
DNA: TGCGCCAGCAGCCAGTACTACCCCGGCTACGAGCAGTACTTC

V: TRBV3-1
J: TRBJ1-1
D: TRBD1
size: many
CDR3: CASSRDRGMWTEAFF
DNA: TGTGCCAGCAGCCGGGACAGGGGGATGTGGACTGAAGCTTTCTTT

V: TRBV4-2
J: TRBJ2-7
D: TRBD1
size: few
CDR3: CASSQRDRVEDEQYF
DNA: TGTGCCAGCAGCCAACGGGACAGGGTTGAGGACGAGCAGTACTTC

V: TRBV7-2
J: TRBJ1-1
D: TRBD1
size: -
CDR3: CASSTMDRRNTEAFF
DNA: TGTGCCAGCAGCACCATGGACAGGAGGAACACTGAAGCTTTCTTT

V: TRBV12-3/TRBV12-4
J: TRBJ2-1
D: TRBD2
size: many
CDR3: CASSPGGLHYNEQFF
DNA: TGTGCCAGCAGTCCGGGGGGACTCCACTACAATGAGCAGTTCTTC

V: TRBV2
J: TRBJ2-3
D: -
size: many
CDR3: CASSEEDTPRTDTQYF
DNA: TGTGCCAGCAGTGAAGAGGACACTCCTCGCACAGATACGCAGTATTTT

V: TRBV20-1
J: TRBJ2-7
D: TRBD1
size: many
CDR3: CSARSGTGDRDEQYF
DNA: TGCAGTGCTAGATCTGGGACAGGGGATAGGGACGAGCAGTACTTC

V: TRBV10-3
J: TRBJ2-1
D: TRBD2
size: many
CDR3: CASSSGGSDEQFF
DNA: TGTGCCTCCTCATCGGGGGGGTCGGATGAGCAGTTCTTC

V: TRBV4-3
J: TRBJ2-4
D: -
size: -
CDR3: CASSRAGAKNIQYF
DNA: TGCGCCAGCAGCCGGGCGGGAGCCAAAAACATTCAGTACTTC

V: TRBV24-1
J: TRBJ2-6
D: -
size: few
CDR3: CATSDSASLSGANVLTF
DNA: TGTGCCACCAGTGATTCTGCCTCTCTCTCTGGGGCCAACGTCCTGACTTTC

V: TRBV11-3
J: TRBJ2-1
D: TRBD2
size: -
CDR3: CASDNQGLAGYNEQFF
DNA: TGTGCCAGCGACAACCAAGGACTAGCGGGTTACAATGAGCAGTTCTTC

V: TRBV7-9
J: TRBJ1-2
D: -
size: -
CDR3: CASSSGQNYGFTF
DNA: TGTGCCAGCAGCTCTGGACAGAACTATGGCTTCACCTTC

V: TRBV2
J: TRBJ2-7
D: -
size: many
CDR3: CASSPLYEQYF
DNA: TGTGCCAGCAGTCCTCTCTACGAGCAGTACTTC

V: TRBV10-3
J: TRBJ2-1
D: -
size: many
CDR3: CAISESTLINEQFF
DNA: TGTGCCATCAGTGAGTCCACACTTATCAATGAGCAGTTCTTC

V: TRBV18
J: TRBJ2-1
D: TRBD1
size: many
CDR3: CASSPGRDRVMDEQFF
DNA: TGTGCCAGCTCACCGGGTCGGGACAGGGTTATGGATGAGCAGTTCTTC

V: TRBV6-2/TRBV6-3
J: TRBJ1-2
D: -
size: many
CDR3: CASKKEVDRTYGYTF
DNA: TGTGCCAGCAAAAAAGAAGTCGACAGGACCTATGGCTACACCTTC

V: TRBV20-1
J: TRBJ2-7
D: TRBD2
size: many
CDR3: CSARALGLAGDASYEQYF
DNA: TGCAGTGCTAGAGCCCTGGGACTAGCGGGAGACGCCTCCTACGAGCAGTACTTC

V: TRBV12-3/TRBV12-4
J: TRBJ1-5
D: -
size: few
CDR3: CASRSGRQPQHF
DNA: TGTGCCAGCAGATCCGGTCGTCAGCCCCAGCATTTT

V: TRBV18
J: TRBJ2-1
D: -
size: many
CDR3: CASSPRIPGSPYNEQFF
DNA: TGTGCCAGCTCACCACGGATACCAGGGTCGCCCTACAATGAGCAGTTCTTC

V: TRBV4-2
J: TRBJ2-7
D: TRBD1
size: many
CDR3: CASSQRTGASYEQYF
DNA: TGTGCCAGCAGCCAGAGGACAGGGGCCTCCTACGAGCAGTACTTC

V: TRBV29-1
J: TRBJ1-1
D: -
size: many
CDR3: CSVRGDTGGTEAFF
DNA: TGCAGCGTTCGGGGGGACACTGGGGGCACTGAAGCTTTCTTT

V: TRBV7-3
J: TRBJ2-7
D: -
size: -
CDR3: CASSFGTPPYEQYF
DNA: TGTGCCAGCAGCTTTGGGACACCACCCTACGAGCAGTACTTC

V: TRBV7-9
J: TRBJ1-1
D: TRBD1
size: -
CDR3: CASSPSGGTNTEAFF
DNA: TGTGCCAGCAGCCCTTCAGGGGGGACGAACACTGAAGCTTTCTTT

V: TRBV5-1
J: TRBJ1-1
D: -
size: many
CDR3: CASSLEGGNWIAFF
DNA: TGCGCCAGCAGCTTGGAGGGGGGCAACTGGATTGCTTTCTTT